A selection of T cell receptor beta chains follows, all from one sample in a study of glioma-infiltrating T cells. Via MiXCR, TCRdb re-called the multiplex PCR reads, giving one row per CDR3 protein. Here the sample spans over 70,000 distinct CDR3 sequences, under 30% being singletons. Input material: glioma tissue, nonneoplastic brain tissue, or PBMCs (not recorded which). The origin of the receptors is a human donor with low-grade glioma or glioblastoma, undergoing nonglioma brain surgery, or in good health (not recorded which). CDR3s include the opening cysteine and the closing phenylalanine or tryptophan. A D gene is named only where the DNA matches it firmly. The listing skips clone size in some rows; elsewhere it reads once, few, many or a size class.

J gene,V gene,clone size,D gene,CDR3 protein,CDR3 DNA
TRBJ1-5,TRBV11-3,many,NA,CASERQVRGNQPQHF,TGTGCCAGCGAACGGCAGGTTCGTGGCAATCAGCCCCAGCATTTT
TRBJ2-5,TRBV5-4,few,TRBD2,CASSFGGRAQETQYF,TGTGCCAGCAGCTTCGGCGGGAGGGCCCAAGAGACCCAGTACTTC
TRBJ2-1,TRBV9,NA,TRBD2,CASSPLAGVSEQFF,TGTGCCAGCAGCCCTCTAGCGGGGGTCTCTGAGCAGTTCTTC
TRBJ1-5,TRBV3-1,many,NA,CASSQGQLNTQPQHF,TGTGCCAGCAGCCAAGGACAGTTGAATACTCAGCCCCAGCATTTT
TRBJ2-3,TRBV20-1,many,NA,CSARSQAGPRDTQYF,TGCAGTGCGAGGAGTCAGGCGGGACCCCGGGATACGCAGTATTTT
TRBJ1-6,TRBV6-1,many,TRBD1,CASSRQGWNSPLHF,TGTGCCAGCAGTCGACAGGGGTGGAATTCACCCCTCCACTTT
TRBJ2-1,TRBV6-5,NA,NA,CASTYGGEGRADEQFF,TGTGCCAGCACCTACGGGGGAGAGGGGCGCGCCGATGAGCAGTTCTTC
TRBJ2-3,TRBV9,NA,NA,CASSALGPPTDTQYF,TGTGCCAGCAGCGCCTTGGGACCCCCCACAGATACGCAGTATTTT
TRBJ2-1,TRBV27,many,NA,CASSFGGLANNEQFF,TGTGCCAGCAGTTTTGGCGGCCTTGCGAACAATGAGCAGTTCTTC
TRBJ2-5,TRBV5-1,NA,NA,CASSLGLERTQYF,TGCGCCAGCAGCTTGGGACTAGAGAGGACCCAGTACTTC
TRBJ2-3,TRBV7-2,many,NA,CASSLNLDPGTDTQYF,TGTGCCAGCAGCTTAAATCTTGACCCTGGCACAGATACGCAGTATTTT
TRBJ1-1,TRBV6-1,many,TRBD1,CASSRTGSQNTEAFF,TGTGCCAGCAGCCGGACAGGCTCCCAGAACACTGAAGCTTTCTTT
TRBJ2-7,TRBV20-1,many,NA,CSARGDPDSYEQYF,TGCAGTGCTAGAGGGGACCCCGACTCCTACGAGCAGTACTTC
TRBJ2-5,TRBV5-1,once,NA,CASTERALAETQYF,TGCGCCAGCACCGAGCGGGCCTTAGCGGAGACCCAGTACTTC
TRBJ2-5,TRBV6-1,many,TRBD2,CASRRGQETQYF,TGTGCCTCAAGGCGGGGGCAAGAGACCCAGTACTTC
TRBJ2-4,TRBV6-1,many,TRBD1,CASSANRGGNIQYF,TGTGCCAGCAGTGCAAACAGGGGTGGAAACATTCAGTACTTC